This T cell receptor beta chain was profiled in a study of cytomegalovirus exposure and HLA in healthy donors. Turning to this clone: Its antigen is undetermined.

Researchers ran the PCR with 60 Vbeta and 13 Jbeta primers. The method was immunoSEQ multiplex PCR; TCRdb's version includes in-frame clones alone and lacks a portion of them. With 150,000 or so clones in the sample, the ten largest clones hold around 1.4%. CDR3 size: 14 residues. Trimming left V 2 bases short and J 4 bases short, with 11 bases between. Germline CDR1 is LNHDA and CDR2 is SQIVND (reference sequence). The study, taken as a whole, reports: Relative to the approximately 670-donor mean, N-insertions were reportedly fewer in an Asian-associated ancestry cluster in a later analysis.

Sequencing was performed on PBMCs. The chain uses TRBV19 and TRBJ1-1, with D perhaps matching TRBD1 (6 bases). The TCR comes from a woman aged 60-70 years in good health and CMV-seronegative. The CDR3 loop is CASSIIPGATEAFF. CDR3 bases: TGTGCCAGTAGTATAATCCCAGGGGCCACTGAAGCTTTCTTT.